This T cell receptor (beta chain) came from a study of molecular identifiers for immune sequencing clone quantification. The study's findings and limits: Barcode sharing among identical TCR molecules could make large clones appear smaller.

This CDR3 spans 11 amino acids. Deletions cut 8 bases from V and 4 bases from J, with 8 bases between. The V gene's germline CDR1 is MNHEY and CDR2 SVGEGT. From about 20,000 to 1,000,000 sorted cells, naive CD8 libraries were generated with 10%, 30% or 50% RNA. For naive CD8 T cells, sorting used the CD8+CD4-CCR7+CD45RA+ phenotype. Remarks on this clonotype: The antigen remains undetermined.

Listed TCR primers, together with previously described methods, were used for the bulk TCR libraries. MiXCR, run by TCRdb on the PCR reads, gives a single entry per CDR3 protein. The sample holds some 680,000 distinct CDR3 sequences; roughly 25% are singletons and the top ten take 0.78%. The TCR originated in a human donor in good health. Some libraries in this study had Jurkat cell RNA spiked in. What was sequenced was naive CD8+ T cells from blood, with Jurkat cell RNA spiked in. Noted subset: FACS-sorted CD8+CD4-CCR7+CD45RA+ naive T cells. This chain joins TRBV6-2 or TRBV6-3 and TRBJ1-1, with D uncertain. CDR3 nucleotides: TGTGCCAGCGGAGTGGGCACTGAAGCTTTCTTT. Translation: CASGVGTEAFF.